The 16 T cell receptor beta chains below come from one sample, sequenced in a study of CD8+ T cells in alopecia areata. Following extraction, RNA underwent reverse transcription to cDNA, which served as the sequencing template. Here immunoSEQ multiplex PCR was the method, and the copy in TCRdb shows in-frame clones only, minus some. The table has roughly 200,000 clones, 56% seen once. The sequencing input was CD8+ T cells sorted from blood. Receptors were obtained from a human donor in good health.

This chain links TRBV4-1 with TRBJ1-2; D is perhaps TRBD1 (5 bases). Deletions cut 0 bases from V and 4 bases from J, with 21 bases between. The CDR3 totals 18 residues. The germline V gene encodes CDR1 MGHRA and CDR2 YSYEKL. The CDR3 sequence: CASSQDFRRTPGLYGYTF. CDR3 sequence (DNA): TGCGCCAGCAGCCAAGATTTCCGGAGGACACCAGGACTCTATGGCTACACCTTC.

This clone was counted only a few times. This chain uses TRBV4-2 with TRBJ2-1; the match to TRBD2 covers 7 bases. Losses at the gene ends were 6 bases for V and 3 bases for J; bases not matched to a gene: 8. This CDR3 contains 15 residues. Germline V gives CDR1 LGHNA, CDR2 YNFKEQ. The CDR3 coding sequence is TGTGCCAGCAGGAGCGGGGCAGGGATCTACAATGAGCAGTTCTTC. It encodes CASRSGAGIYNEQFF.

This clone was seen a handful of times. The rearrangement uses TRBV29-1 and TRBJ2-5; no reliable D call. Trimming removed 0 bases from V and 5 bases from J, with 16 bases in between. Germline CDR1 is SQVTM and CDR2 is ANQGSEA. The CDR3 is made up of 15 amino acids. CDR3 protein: CSVEDRRTSVETQYF. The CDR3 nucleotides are TGCAGCGTTGAAGATCGCAGGACGTCAGTGGAGACCCAGTACTTC.

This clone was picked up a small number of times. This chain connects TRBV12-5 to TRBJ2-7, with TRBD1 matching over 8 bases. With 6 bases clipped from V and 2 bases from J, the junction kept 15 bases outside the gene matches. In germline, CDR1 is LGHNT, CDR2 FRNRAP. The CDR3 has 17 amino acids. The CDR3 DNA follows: TGTGCTAGTGGACTTCCCTCCAGGACAGGGAGCCCCTACGAGCAGTACTTC. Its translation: CASGLPSRTGSPYEQYF.

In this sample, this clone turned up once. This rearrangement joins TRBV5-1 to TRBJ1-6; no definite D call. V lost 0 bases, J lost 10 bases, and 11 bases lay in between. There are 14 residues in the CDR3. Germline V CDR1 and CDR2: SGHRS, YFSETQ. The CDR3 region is CASSLEGPHSPLHF. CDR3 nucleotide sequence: TGCGCCAGCAGCTTGGAAGGTCCACACTCACCCCTCCACTTT.

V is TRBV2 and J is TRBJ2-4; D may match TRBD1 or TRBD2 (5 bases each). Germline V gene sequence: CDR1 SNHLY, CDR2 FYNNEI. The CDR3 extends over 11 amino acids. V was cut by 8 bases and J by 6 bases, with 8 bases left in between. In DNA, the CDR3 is TGTGCCAGCCGGGACCGAAACATTCAGTACTTC. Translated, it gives CASRDRNIQYF.

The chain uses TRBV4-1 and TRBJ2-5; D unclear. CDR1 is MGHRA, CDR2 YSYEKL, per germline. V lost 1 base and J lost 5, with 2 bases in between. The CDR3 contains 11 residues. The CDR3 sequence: CASSQAETQYF. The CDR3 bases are TGCGCCAGCAGCCAAGCGGAGACCCAGTACTTC.

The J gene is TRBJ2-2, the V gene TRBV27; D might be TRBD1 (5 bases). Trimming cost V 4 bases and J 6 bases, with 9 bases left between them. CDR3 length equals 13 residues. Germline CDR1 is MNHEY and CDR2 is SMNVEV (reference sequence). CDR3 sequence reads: CASSSTEAGELFF. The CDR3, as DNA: TGTGCCAGCAGTTCGACAGAAGCCGGGGAGCTGTTTTTT.

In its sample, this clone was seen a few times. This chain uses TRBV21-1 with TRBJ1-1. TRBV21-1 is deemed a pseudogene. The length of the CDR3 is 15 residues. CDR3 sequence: CASSKRGHRIAEAFF. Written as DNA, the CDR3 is TGTGCCAGCAGCAAACGCGGGCATCGAATCGCTGAAGCTTTCTTT.

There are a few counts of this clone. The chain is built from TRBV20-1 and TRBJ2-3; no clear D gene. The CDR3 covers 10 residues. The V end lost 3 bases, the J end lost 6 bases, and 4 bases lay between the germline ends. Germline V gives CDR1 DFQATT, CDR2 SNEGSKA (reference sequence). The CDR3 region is CSASGDTQYF. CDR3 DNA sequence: TGCAGTGCTAGCGGGGATACGCAGTATTTT.

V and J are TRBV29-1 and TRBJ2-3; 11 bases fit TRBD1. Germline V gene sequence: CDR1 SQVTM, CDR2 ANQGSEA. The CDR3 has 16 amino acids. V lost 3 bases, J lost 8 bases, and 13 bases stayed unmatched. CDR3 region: CSVDPGWTGGMGTQYF. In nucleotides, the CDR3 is TGCAGCGTTGATCCGGGGTGGACAGGGGGCATGGGTACGCAGTATTTT.

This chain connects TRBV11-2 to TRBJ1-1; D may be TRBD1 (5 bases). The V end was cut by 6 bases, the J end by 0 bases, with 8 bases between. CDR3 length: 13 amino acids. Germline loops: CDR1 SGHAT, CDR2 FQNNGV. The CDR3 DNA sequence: TGTGCCAGCAGAGGACACTTGAACACTGAAGCTTTCTTT. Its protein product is CASRGHLNTEAFF. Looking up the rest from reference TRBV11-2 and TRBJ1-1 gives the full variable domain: EAGVAQSPRYKIIEKRQSVAFWCNPISGHATLYWYQQILGQGPKLLIQFQNNGVVDDSQLPKDRFSAERLKGVDSTLKIQPAKLEDSAVYLCASRGHLNTEAFFGQGTRLTVV.

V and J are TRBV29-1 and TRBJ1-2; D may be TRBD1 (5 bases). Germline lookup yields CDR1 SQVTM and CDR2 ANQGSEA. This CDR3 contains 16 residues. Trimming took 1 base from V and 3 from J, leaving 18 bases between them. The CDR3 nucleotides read TGCAGCGTTGAAGCAGGGTGGCGCCTCAGGTACTATGGCTACACCTTC. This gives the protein CSVEAGWRLRYYGYTF.

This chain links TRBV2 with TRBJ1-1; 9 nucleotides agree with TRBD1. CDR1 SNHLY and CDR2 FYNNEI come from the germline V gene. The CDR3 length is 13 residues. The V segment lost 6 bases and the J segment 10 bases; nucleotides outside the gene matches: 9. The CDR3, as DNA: TGTGCCAGCAGGGTACAGGGGGCGAATGGAGCTTTCTTT. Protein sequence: CASRVQGANGAFF.

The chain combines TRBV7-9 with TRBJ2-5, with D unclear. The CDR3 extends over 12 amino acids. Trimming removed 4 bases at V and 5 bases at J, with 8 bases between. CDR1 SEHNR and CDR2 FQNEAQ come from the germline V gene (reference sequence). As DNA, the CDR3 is TGTGCCAGCAGCTCCTTGGGGGAGACCCAGTACTTC. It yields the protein CASSSLGETQYF.

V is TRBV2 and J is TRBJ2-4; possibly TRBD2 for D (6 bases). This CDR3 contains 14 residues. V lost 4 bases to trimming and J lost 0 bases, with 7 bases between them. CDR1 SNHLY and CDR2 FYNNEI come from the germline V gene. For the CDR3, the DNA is TGTGCCAGCAGTGTGGGGGGAGCCAAAAACATTCAGTACTTC. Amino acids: CASSVGGAKNIQYF.